Each of the 14 T cell receptor beta chains below was sequenced from the same sample in a study of human T cells and chemical hapten exposure. The sample's time point: patch test 3, about 24 weeks after DPC sensitization. Treatment: therapeutic diphenylcyclopropenone sensitization with weekly scalp DPC. TCRdb re-derived calls from the RACE reads in MiXCR, one entry per CDR3 protein. The sample gives about 90,000 distinct CDR3 sequences, around 9.9% of which show up once; around 1% is in the top ten. The source was whole blood, collected in connection with sensitization to the hapten diphenylcyclopropenone (DPC). Receptor source: a woman aged 25 to 39 with alopecia areata. Some clones in this sample may be carry-over from other donors' samples.

This clonotype was counted a few times. The CDR3 spells CASSSGYNQPQHF. The CDR3 DNA sequence: TGTGCCAGCAGCTCAGGGTACAATCAGCCCCAGCATTTT. The J gene is TRBJ1-5, the V gene TRBV5-6; D might be TRBD1 (5 bases). V lost 3 bases and J lost 3, with 7 bases in between. The CDR3 runs 13 residues. Germline CDR1 reads SGHDT; CDR2 reads YYEEEE.

The chain employs TRBV10-3 and TRBJ2-7; D unresolved. The germline V gene encodes CDR1 ENHRY and CDR2 SYGVKD. Trimming took off 4 bases at V and 2 bases at J, with 9 bases between the two ends. This CDR3 has 13 residues. The CDR3 region is CAISGAGTYEQYV. The CDR3 DNA sequence: TGTGCCATCAGTGGGGCAGGAACCTACGAGCAGTACGTC.

The chain couples TRBV15 to TRBJ1-3, with unresolved D. Trimming pared 1 base from V and 6 bases from J, leaving 4 bases between. The CDR3 has 12 residues. The germline CDR1 and CDR2 sequences are LNHNV and YYDKDF (reference sequence). Written as DNA, the CDR3 is TGTGCCACCAGCAGAGGAACAAACACCATATATTTT. Residues: CATSRGTNTIYF.

There are a few counts of this clonotype. CDR3 region: CASSSEAGSYNEQFF. CDR3 sequence (DNA): TGTGCCAGCAGCTCCGAGGCGGGCTCTTACAATGAGCAGTTCTTC. V usage is TRBV7-2 and J usage is TRBJ2-1; maybe TRBD2 (5 bases). Germline V gives CDR1 SGHTA, CDR2 FQGNSA. Trimming left V 4 bases short and J 4 bases short, with 14 bases between. This CDR3 has 15 residues.

This clonotype was counted only a few times. The rearrangement links TRBV20-1 to TRBJ2-7; unclear D gene. The CDR3 spans 11 residues. V was shortened by 6 bases and J by 3 bases, with 9 bases between the two germline ends. The germline V gene encodes CDR1 DFQATT and CDR2 SNEGSKA (reference sequence). Here the CDR3 reads CSATELYEQYV. CDR3 DNA: TGCAGTGCCACTGAACTCTACGAGCAGTACGTC.

This clonotype has more than one count but fewer than ten. J is TRBJ2-2 and V is TRBV24-1, with no clear D. The CDR3 contains 15 residues. Deletions cut 7 bases from V and 0 bases from J, with 11 bases between. Germline CDR1 reads KGHDR; CDR2 reads SFDVKD. This chain's CDR3 is CATRKNGANTGELFF. CDR3 sequence (DNA): TGTGCCACCAGGAAGAATGGGGCGAACACCGGGGAGCTGTTTTTT.

In its sample, this clonotype was seen a few times. The rearrangement links TRBV3-1 to TRBJ2-2, with 7 bases lining up with TRBD1. Germline V gene sequence: CDR1 LGHDT, CDR2 YNNKEL (reference sequence). V gave up 1 base and J gave up 7 bases; unmatched junction bases: 12. The CDR3 extends over 17 amino acids. The CDR3 DNA follows: TGTGCCAGCAGCCAAGCCCTAGTAGGGGGCCGCGGCGGGGAGCTGTTTTTT. Amino acids: CASSQALVGGRGGELFF.

In its sample, this clonotype was seen a few times. The genes are TRBV20-1 and TRBJ1-2; no reliable D call. The V end lost 3 bases, the J end lost 6 bases, and 5 bases lay between the germline ends. Germline values: CDR1 DFQATT, CDR2 SNEGSKA (reference sequence). CDR3 length: 10 residues. CDR3 DNA sequence: TGCAGTGCTAGGGGTAATGGCTACACCTTC. It is translated as CSARGNGYTF.

J is TRBJ1-5 and V is TRBV6-6; D gene unclear. The V gene's germline CDR1 is MNHNY and CDR2 SVGAGI (reference sequence). Trimming took 6 bases from V and 2 from J, leaving 17 bases between them. The CDR3 is 16 residues long. The CDR3 region is CASSPTAGSGNQPQHF. CDR3 coding DNA: TGTGCCAGCAGCCCTACGGCGGGTTCGGGCAATCAGCCCCAGCATTTT.

V usage is TRBV5-1 and J usage is TRBJ1-1, with D unresolved. V was cut by 1 base and J by 6 bases, with 10 bases left in between. CDR1 is SGHRS, CDR2 YFSETQ, per germline. The CDR3 extends over 13 amino acids. This CDR3 is CASSLSWRAEAFF. As DNA, the CDR3 is TGCGCCAGCAGCTTGTCTTGGAGGGCTGAAGCTTTCTTT.

This clonotype was counted ten times or more. The chain uses TRBV6-2 or TRBV6-3 and TRBJ2-7, with D possibly matching TRBD2 (6 bases). CDR1 and CDR2 (germline): MNHEY, SVGEGT. The ends were cut back, 4 bases at V and 3 bases at J, with 31 bases in the middle. The CDR3 has 20 residues. The CDR3 protein is CASSFPPGSTGGALFYEQYF. In nucleotides, the CDR3 is TGTGCCAGCAGTTTCCCACCAGGAAGCACCGGAGGGGCTTTATTCTACGAGCAGTACTTC.

This clonotype occurred many times. V usage is TRBV30 and J usage is TRBJ1-6, with D uncertain. CDR3 length: 15 amino acids. Germline CDR1 GTSNPN, CDR2 SVGIG (reference sequence). V lost 0 bases and J lost 9, with 15 bases in between. The CDR3 DNA sequence: TGTGCCTGGAGTGTACAACCGCTTCTAGGTTCACCCCTCCACTTT. Protein: CAWSVQPLLGSPLHF.

This clonotype was seen repeatedly, ten times or more. The chain has TRBV6-5 and TRBJ1-1; 8 positions agree with TRBD1. The CDR3 is made up of 12 amino acids. Losses at the gene ends were 7 bases for V and 9 bases for J; bases not matched to a gene: 7. Germline values: CDR1 MNHEY, CDR2 SVGAGI. The CDR3 region has the DNA TGTGCCAGCATTTCGGACAGGGATAAAGCTTTCTTT. It is translated as CASISDRDKAFF.

This clonotype has ten or more counts. The rearrangement joins TRBV14 to TRBJ2-7, with TRBD1 identical over 7 bases. The CDR3 has 13 amino acids. CDR1 is SGHDN, CDR2 FVKESK, per germline. V shed 3 bases, J shed 2 bases, and the junction held 1 base outside the gene matches. The CDR3, as DNA: TGTGCCAGCAGCCAGACAGGGACCTACGAGCAGTACGTC. Translating it yields CASSQTGTYEQYV.